This entry features one T cell receptor beta chain sequence. This clonotype was counted many times. The antigen it recognizes is unknown. Base-call qualities are not available, and no considerably larger clone is one nucleotide away. The source of the sample is a study of T-cell reconstitution after alpha-beta-depleted transplantation in children (dated by TCRdb to 2016 to 2017). Describing the broader study: T-cell immune reconstitution after TCRalphabeta/CD19-depleted allogeneic hematopoietic cell transplantation in children was quantitatively tracked in the study by means of TCR repertoire profiling.

Here is what the overall study found, with its caveats: Over the following months the frequencies of hyperexpanded clones went down, and after one year T-cell counts and TCRbeta diversity were mostly credited to newly produced T cells. The high TCRbeta diversity at day 60 in some patients was ascribed to recipient T cells and intrathymic progenitors that had survived conditioning. Apparently early alphabetaT-cell count recovery about two months after transplant reportedly relied on only several hundred rapidly expanded clones derived from non-depleted graft cells.

Germline trimming: 1 base from V, 5 bases from J; junction bases outside gene matches: 12. CDR1 LGHDT and CDR2 YNNKEL were looked up in the germline V gene (reference sequence). The CDR3, cysteine through phenylalanine, is 17 amino acids long. Only the CDR3 DNA stays, 51 bases, in frame from base 1. The library was prepared using PCR. The run used an Illumina HiSeq 2500. Molecular barcoding was employed in the preparation of TCR libraries, with unique molecular identifiers being used to normalize TCRbeta repertoire quantification. TCRdb trimmed the raw reads at Q25, called clones with MiXCR and kept productive beta chains. Rows merge per CDR3 protein into single entries with the most common DNA and genes. For this sample there are roughly 400,000 distinct CDR3 sequences; around two fifths appear just once. The ten largest clones capture approximately 30% of the sample. The sample's treatment or condition, from its label and the paper: allogeneic hematopoietic cell transplantation with graft depleted of TCRalphabeta T cells and CD19 B cells. TCRalphabeta/CD19-depleted allogeneic hematopoietic cell grafts were given to the transplant recipients, all of whom were children.

The clonotype was recovered from a girl aged 2-10 years with aplastic anemia, due to receive a stem cell transplant. Recombination connected TRBV3-1 to TRBJ2-7, with 9 bases matching TRBD2. Sequenced here: PBMCs, sampled before TCRalphabeta/CD19-depleted stem cell transplant. Read as DNA, the sequence is TGTGCCAGCAGCCAAGCAGGTTTAGCGGGAGTGGTCCACGAGCAGTACTTC. This gives the protein CASSQAGLAGVVHEQYF.